This entry describes one TCR beta chain. Its specificity is unknown. These data originate in a study of blood T cells in healthy people across ages. Findings and caveats of the study: Strong correlation was found linking TCR beta diversity to naive T cell percentage.

The use of a sample-barcoded 5' primer and a J-beta primer mix characterized a second PCR of 7 to 11 cycles. A template-switch adaptor with 12 random nucleotides tagged each cDNA molecule. TCRdb analysed the 5' RACE reads with MiXCR anew, one entry per CDR3 protein. In the table there are over a million distinct CDR3 sequences, approximately 43% of which are singletons. Trimming removed 2 bases from V and 7 bases from J, with 13 bases in between. CDR1 MNHEY and CDR2 SMNVEV come from the germline V gene (reference sequence). CDR3 length equals 14 residues. This sequence originates from a woman aged 18-30 years in good health. The rearrangement joins TRBV27 to TRBJ2-3; D perhaps matches TRBD2 (6 bases). The specimen sequenced was blood. CDR3 in DNA: TGTGCCAGCAGTTTACTATTGGGGGGTTATACGCAGTATTTT. It yields the protein CASSLLLGGYTQYF.